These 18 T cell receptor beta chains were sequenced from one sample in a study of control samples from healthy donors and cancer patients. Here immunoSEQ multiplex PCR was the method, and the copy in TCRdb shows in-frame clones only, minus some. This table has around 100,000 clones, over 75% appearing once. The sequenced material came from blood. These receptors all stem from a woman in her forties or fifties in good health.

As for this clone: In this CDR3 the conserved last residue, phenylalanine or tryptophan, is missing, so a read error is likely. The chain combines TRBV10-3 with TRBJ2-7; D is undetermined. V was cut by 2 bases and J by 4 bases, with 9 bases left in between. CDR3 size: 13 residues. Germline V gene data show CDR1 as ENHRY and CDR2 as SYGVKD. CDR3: CAISEGVGYEQYG. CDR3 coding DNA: TGTGCCATCAGTGAGGGGGTGGGGTACGAGCAGTACGGC.

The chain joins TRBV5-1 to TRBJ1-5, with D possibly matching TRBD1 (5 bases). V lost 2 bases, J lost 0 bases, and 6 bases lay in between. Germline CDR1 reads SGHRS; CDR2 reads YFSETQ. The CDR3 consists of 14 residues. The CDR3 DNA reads TGCGCCAGCAGCTTAGACAGTAGCAATCAGCCCCAGCATTTT. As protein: CASSLDSSNQPQHF.

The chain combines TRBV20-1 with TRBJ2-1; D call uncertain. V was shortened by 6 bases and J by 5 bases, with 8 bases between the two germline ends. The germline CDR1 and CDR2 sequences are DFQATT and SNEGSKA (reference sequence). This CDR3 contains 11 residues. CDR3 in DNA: TGCAGTGCCGTAACTCACAATGAGCAGTTCTTC. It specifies CSAVTHNEQFF.

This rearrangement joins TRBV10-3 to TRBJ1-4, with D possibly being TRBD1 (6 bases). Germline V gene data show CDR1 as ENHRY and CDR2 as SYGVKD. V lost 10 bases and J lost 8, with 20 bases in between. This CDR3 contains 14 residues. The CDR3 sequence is CATSFGTLGEKLFF. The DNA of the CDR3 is TGTGCCACCTCTTTCGGGACACTCGGAGAAAAACTGTTTTTT.

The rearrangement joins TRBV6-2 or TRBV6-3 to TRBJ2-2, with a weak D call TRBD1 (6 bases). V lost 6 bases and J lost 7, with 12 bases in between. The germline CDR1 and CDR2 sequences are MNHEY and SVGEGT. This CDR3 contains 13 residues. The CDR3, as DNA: TGTGCCAGCAGCTCCAGGGACATCGGGGAGCTGTTTTTT. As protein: CASSSRDIGELFF.

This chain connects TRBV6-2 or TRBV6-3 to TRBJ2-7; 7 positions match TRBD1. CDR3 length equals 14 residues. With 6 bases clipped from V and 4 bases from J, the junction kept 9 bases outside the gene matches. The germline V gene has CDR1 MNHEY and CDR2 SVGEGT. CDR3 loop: CASSTWDSIYEQYV. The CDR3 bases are TGTGCCAGCAGCACATGGGACAGTATATACGAGCAGTACGTC.

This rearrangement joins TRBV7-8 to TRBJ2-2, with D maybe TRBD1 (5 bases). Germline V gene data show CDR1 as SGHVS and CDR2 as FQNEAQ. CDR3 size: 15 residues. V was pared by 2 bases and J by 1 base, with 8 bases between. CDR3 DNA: TGTGCCAGCAGCTTACAGGGCGAGAACACCGGGGAGCTGTTTTTT. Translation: CASSLQGENTGELFF.

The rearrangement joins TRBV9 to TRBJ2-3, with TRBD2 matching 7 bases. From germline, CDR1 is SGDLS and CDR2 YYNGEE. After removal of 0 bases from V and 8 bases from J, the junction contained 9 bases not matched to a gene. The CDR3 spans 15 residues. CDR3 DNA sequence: TGTGCCAGCAGCGTAGCTAGCGGTGTTTTAGGTACGCAGTATTTT. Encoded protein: CASSVASGVLGTQYF.

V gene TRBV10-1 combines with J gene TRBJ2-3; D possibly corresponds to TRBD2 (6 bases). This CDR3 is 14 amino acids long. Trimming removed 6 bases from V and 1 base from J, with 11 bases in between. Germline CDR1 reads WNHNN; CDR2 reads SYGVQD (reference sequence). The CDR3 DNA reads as TGCGCCAGCAGCCCATCGGGGGGCACAGATACGCAGTATTTT. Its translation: CASSPSGGTDTQYF.

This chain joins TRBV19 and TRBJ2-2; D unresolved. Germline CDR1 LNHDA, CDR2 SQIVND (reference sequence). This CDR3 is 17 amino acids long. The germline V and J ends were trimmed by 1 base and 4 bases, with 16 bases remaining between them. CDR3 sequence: CASSIGGRRPITGELFF. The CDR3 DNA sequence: TGTGCCAGTAGTATAGGGGGAAGGCGGCCTATCACCGGGGAGCTGTTTTTT.

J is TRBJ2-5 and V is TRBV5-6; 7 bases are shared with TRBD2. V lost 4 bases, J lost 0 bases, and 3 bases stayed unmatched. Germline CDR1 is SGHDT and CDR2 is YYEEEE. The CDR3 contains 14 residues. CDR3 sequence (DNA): TGTGCCAGCAGCCCGGGGAGGGACCAAGAGACCCAGTACTTC. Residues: CASSPGRDQETQYF.

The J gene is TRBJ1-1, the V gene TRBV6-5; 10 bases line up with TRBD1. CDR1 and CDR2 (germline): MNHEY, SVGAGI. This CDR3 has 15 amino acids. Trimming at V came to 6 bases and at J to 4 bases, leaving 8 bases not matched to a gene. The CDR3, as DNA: TGTGCCAGCAGCCCCCCGGGACAGGGGCCCACTGAAGCTTTCTTT. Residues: CASSPPGQGPTEAFF.

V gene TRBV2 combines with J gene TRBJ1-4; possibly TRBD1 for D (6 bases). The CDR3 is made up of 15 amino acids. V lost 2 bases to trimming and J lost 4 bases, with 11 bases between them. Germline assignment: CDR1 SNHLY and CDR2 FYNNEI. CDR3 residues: CASSEYRDLNEKLFF. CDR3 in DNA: TGTGCCAGCAGTGAATACAGGGACCTTAATGAAAAACTGTTTTTT.

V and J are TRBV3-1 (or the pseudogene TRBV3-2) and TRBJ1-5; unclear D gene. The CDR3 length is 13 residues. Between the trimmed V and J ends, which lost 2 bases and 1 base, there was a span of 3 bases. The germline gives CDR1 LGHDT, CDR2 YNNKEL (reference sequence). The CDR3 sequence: CASSQQSNQPQHF. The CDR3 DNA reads TGTGCCAGCAGCCAACAGAGCAATCAGCCCCAGCATTTT.

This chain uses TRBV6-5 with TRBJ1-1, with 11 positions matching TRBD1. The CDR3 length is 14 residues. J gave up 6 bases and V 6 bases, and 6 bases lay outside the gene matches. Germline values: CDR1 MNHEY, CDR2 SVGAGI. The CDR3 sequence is CASSPGTGGAEAFF. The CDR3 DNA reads TGTGCCAGCAGCCCAGGGACAGGGGGGGCTGAAGCTTTCTTT.

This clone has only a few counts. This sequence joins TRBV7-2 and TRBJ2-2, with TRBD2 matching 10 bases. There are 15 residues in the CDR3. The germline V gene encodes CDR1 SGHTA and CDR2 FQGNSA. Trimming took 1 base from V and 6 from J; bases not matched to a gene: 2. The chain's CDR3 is CASSLVAGGPGELFF. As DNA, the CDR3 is TGTGCCAGCAGCTTAGTAGCGGGAGGCCCCGGGGAGCTGTTTTTT.

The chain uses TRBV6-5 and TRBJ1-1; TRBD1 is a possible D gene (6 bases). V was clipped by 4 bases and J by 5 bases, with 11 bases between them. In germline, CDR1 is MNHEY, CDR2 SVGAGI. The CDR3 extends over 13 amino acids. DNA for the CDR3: TGTGCCAGCAGTTGGGAGGGGGGGACTGAAGCTTTCTTT. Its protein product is CASSWEGGTEAFF.

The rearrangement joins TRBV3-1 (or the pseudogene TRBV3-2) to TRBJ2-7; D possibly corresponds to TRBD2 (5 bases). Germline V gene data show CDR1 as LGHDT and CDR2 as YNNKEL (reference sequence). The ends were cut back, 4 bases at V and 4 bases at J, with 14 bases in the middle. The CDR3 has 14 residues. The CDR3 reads CASSPTRTHYEQYV. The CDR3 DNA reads TGTGCCAGCAGCCCCACTAGAACACATTACGAGCAGTACGTC.